The 32 T cell receptor beta chains presented below share a single source sample, sequenced in a study of blood T cell repertoires in COVID-19 (dated by TCRdb to 2020 to 2022). Library method: the immunoSEQ multiplex PCR assay. TCRdb mirrors the immuneACCESS table, restricted to in-frame sequences. Some clones are absent from its copies; in checked studies, under half trace to an unresolved V gene, and the reason for the others is unknown. The sample table holds approximately 140,000 clones, of which roughly four fifths were seen once. The ten largest clones represent roughly 3.5% of the sample. Sequencing used PBMCs or T cells enriched from blood (not recorded which). All receptors derive from a woman aged 45-60 years with acute COVID-19.

The CDR3 bases are TGTGCCAGCAGCCCTGGACAGGGGGCTTTGGAGACCCAGTACTTC. It specifies CASSPGQGALETQYF. V and J are TRBV4-2 and TRBJ2-5, with 11 bases that match TRBD1. CDR1 and CDR2 (germline): LGHNA, YNFKEQ. With 4 bases clipped from V and 5 bases from J, the junction kept 6 bases outside the gene matches. The CDR3 has 15 residues.

This clone was seen a few times. The rearrangement joins TRBV19 to TRBJ1-4, with TRBD1 matching over 7 bases. The V segment lost 7 bases and the J segment 6 bases; nucleotides outside the gene matches: 5. CDR3 length: 13 amino acids. Looked up from germline, CDR1 is LNHDA and CDR2 is SQIVND (reference sequence). DNA of the CDR3: TGTGCCAGTATGAGGGGGCAGGATGAAAAACTGTTTTTT. Protein: CASMRGQDEKLFF. The full variable domain, rest sourced from reference TRBV19 and TRBJ1-4, is DGGITQSPKYLFRKEGQNVTLSCEQNLNHDAMYWYRQDPGQGLRLIYYSQIVNDFQKGDIAEGYSVSREKKESFPLTVTSAQKNPTAFYLCASMRGQDEKLFFGSGTQLSVL.

The count of this clone is one. This sequence joins TRBV7-2 and TRBJ2-4; the D gene is possibly TRBD1 (6 bases). The germline CDR1 and CDR2 sequences are SGHTA and FQGNSA. The CDR3 contains 15 residues. V lost 5 bases and J 9 bases, leaving 20 bases between the germline ends. CDR3 in amino acids: CASSRTGSGRSIQYF. The CDR3 DNA is TGTGCCAGCAGCCGTACAGGGTCTGGTAGGAGCATTCAGTACTTC.

This chain links TRBV5-4 with TRBJ2-7; D call uncertain. The CDR3 length is 12 residues. Germline V gene sequence: CDR1 SGHNT, CDR2 YYREEE (reference sequence). V was pared by 4 bases and J by 5 bases, with 10 bases between. The CDR3 DNA is TGTGCCAGCAGCGGTGATGGCCACGAGCAGTACTTC. This gives the protein CASSGDGHEQYF.

V gene TRBV29-1 combines with J gene TRBJ2-1; no definite D call. CDR1 and CDR2 from the germline V gene are SQVTM and ANQGSEA. Trimming shortened V by 7 bases and J by 2 bases, and 15 bases separated the two germline ends. The CDR3 length is 14 residues. The CDR3 sequence is CSAATRVPYNEQFF. DNA of the CDR3: TGCAGCGCCGCCACCCGGGTACCCTACAATGAGCAGTTCTTC.

The gene calls are TRBV19 and TRBJ1-1; the D gene is possibly TRBD1 (5 bases). Trimming removed 3 bases at V and 1 base at J, with 12 bases between. Per germline, CDR1 LNHDA and CDR2 SQIVND (reference sequence). The CDR3 length is 15 residues. The CDR3: CASSIPGIENTEAFF. The CDR3 nucleotides read TGTGCCAGTAGTATCCCAGGGATCGAGAACACTGAAGCTTTCTTT.

J is TRBJ1-1 and V is TRBV4-2; D unresolved. Trimming stripped 0 bases from V and 0 bases from J, with 5 bases between. Germline CDR1 reads LGHNA; CDR2 reads YNFKEQ. CDR3 length equals 14 residues. In nucleotides, the CDR3 is TGTGCCAGCAGCCAAGATCTTCTGAACACTGAAGCTTTCTTT. It codes for CASSQDLLNTEAFF.

The rearrangement uses TRBV18 and TRBJ2-4; D not certain. With 6 bases removed from V and 3 bases from J, the gap between germline ends came to 15 bases. Germline CDR1 and CDR2: KGHSH and LQKENI. The CDR3 loop spans 15 amino acids. CDR3 nucleotides: TGTGCCAGCTCCCCTGACTGGGTAGGCAAAAACATTCAGTACTTC. This sequence encodes CASSPDWVGKNIQYF.

This clone was seen a few times. The gene calls are TRBV5-8 and TRBJ1-2, with D tentatively TRBD1 (5 bases). The CDR3 is 16 amino acids. Germline V lookup: CDR1 SGHTS, CDR2 YDEGEE. The V and J ends lost 1 base and 4 bases respectively, with 17 bases between them. The CDR3 protein is CASSLRPRPGRYGYTF. CDR3 nucleotide sequence: TGTGCCAGCAGCTTGCGACCAAGGCCAGGGCGCTATGGCTACACCTTC.

J is TRBJ2-4 and V is TRBV7-8, with 8 bases fitting TRBD1. This CDR3 region has 16 residues. CDR1 SGHVS and CDR2 FQNEAQ come from the germline V gene. V was pared by 2 bases and J by 1 base, with 4 bases of the junction left unmatched. The CDR3 region is CASSLQGALAKNIQYF. As DNA, the CDR3 is TGTGCCAGCAGCTTACAGGGGGCTCTTGCCAAAAACATTCAGTACTTC. Drawing the rest from reference TRBV7-8 and TRBJ2-4, the complete variable domain is GAGVSQSPRYKVAKRGQDVALRCDPISGHVSLFWYQQALGQGPEFLTYFQNEAQLDKSGLPSDRFFAERPEGSVSTLKIQRTQQEDSAVYLCASSLQGALAKNIQYFGAGTRLSVL.

The chain is built from TRBV2 and TRBJ1-2; D may be TRBD1 (5 bases). Germline assignment: CDR1 SNHLY and CDR2 FYNNEI. The CDR3 loop spans 14 amino acids. Trimming pared 7 bases from V and 8 bases from J, leaving 20 bases between. The chain's CDR3 is CASIAREDGRGYTF. Written as DNA, the CDR3 is TGTGCCAGCATTGCCAGGGAGGACGGTCGGGGCTACACCTTC.

The chain joins TRBV2 to TRBJ2-3; D is possibly TRBD2 (7 bases). The CDR3 runs to 15 residues. The V and J ends lost 5 bases and 6 bases respectively, with 18 bases between them. Germline CDR1 and CDR2: SNHLY and FYNNEI. The chain's CDR3 is CASSYLRGGEDTQYF. CDR3 sequence (DNA): TGTGCCAGCAGTTACCTACGAGGGGGGGAGGATACGCAGTATTTT.

The chain's CDR3 is CATSALGGTQHF. For the CDR3, the DNA is TGTGCCACCAGTGCACTTGGAGGTACCCAGCATTTT. The rearrangement uses TRBV24-1 and TRBJ1-5; no clear D. Trimming took 5 bases from V and 11 from J, leaving 12 bases between them. Germline CDR1 reads KGHDR; CDR2 reads SFDVKD. This CDR3 is 12 amino acids long.

This rearrangement joins TRBV29-1 to TRBJ1-1, with D hard to call. In germline, CDR1 is SQVTM, CDR2 ANQGSEA. This CDR3 region has 10 residues. The ends were cut back, 7 bases at V and 7 bases at J, with 10 bases in the middle. The CDR3 DNA reads TGCAGCGCTACCCAGGATGAAGCTTTCTTT. This encodes CSATQDEAFF.

The V call is TRBV9, the J call TRBJ1-2, with D unresolved. The germline V gene encodes CDR1 SGDLS and CDR2 YYNGEE. Trimming removed 0 bases at V and 4 bases at J, with 7 bases between. This CDR3 is 13 amino acids long. The CDR3, as DNA: TGTGCCAGCAGCGTAGGAGACTTCTATGGCTACACCTTC. Translated: CASSVGDFYGYTF.

The chain has TRBV19 and TRBJ1-3, with D possibly TRBD1 on 5 matching bases. Trimming left V 7 bases short and J 3 bases short, with 10 bases between. CDR3 length: 13 residues. Germline V gene sequence: CDR1 LNHDA, CDR2 SQIVND (reference sequence). CDR3 amino acids: CASTGDFGNTIYF. In DNA, the CDR3 is TGTGCCAGTACCGGGGACTTTGGAAACACCATATATTTT.

The chain employs TRBV5-4 and TRBJ1-5; TRBD1 matches 8 bases. The ends lost 4 bases at V and 4 bases at J; junction bases unmatched: 10. Germline-derived CDR1 and CDR2 are SGHNT and YYREEE (reference sequence). The CDR3 runs 16 residues. The CDR3 nucleotides read TGTGCCAGCAGCACGACCCCAGGGGGCGGGAATCAGCCCCAGCATTTT. It codes for CASSTTPGGGNQPQHF.

The chain is built from TRBV28 and TRBJ1-2; D might be TRBD1 (5 bases). CDR1 and CDR2 from the germline V gene are MDHEN and SYDVKM. The CDR3 loop spans 15 amino acids. Trimming cost V 6 bases and J 7 bases, with 21 bases left between them. The CDR3 region is CASSPRDPGRSGYTF. DNA for the CDR3: TGTGCCAGCAGCCCACGGGACCCAGGGAGGTCTGGCTACACCTTC.

The rearrangement joins TRBV3-1 (or the pseudogene TRBV3-2) to TRBJ1-6, with a tentative D call TRBD1 (5 bases). Germline V gene data show CDR1 as LGHDT and CDR2 as YNNKEL (reference sequence). The CDR3 covers 14 residues. V lost 0 bases to trimming and J lost 9 bases, with 9 bases between them. In nucleotides, the CDR3 is TGTGCCAGCAGCCAAGAGGGGCCGGCTTCACCCCTCCACTTT. Its protein product is CASSQEGPASPLHF.

In its sample, this clone was seen a few times. The gene calls are TRBV7-2 and TRBJ1-2; D is perhaps TRBD1 (5 bases). The germline gives CDR1 SGHTA, CDR2 FQGNSA. CDR3 size: 13 residues. V was clipped by 3 bases and J by 4 bases, with 9 bases between them. The CDR3 nucleotides are TGTGCCAGCAGCTTTAGACAGTCCTATGGCTACACCTTC. Translated: CASSFRQSYGYTF.

V usage is TRBV2 and J usage is TRBJ1-2; 7 positions match TRBD1. The ends lost 1 base at V and 4 bases at J; junction bases unmatched: 0. CDR1 is SNHLY and CDR2 is FYNNEI in the germline V gene. The CDR3 spans 13 residues. The CDR3 bases are TGTGCCAGCAGTGAAGACAGGGGCTATGGCTACACCTTC. It encodes CASSEDRGYGYTF.

This sequence joins TRBV12-5 and TRBJ2-3, with D tentatively TRBD2 (6 bases). The CDR3 runs 18 residues. Germline-derived CDR1 and CDR2 are LGHNT and FRNRAP. The V and J ends lost 0 bases and 2 bases respectively, with 18 bases between them. CDR3 bases: TGTGCTAGTGGTTTGGTACGGTCCGGTAGCGGCGTCACAGATACGCAGTATTTT. Protein product: CASGLVRSGSGVTDTQYF. The complete variable domain, with remaining parts taken from reference TRBV12-5 and TRBJ2-3, reads DARVTQTPRHKVTEMGQEVTMRCQPILGHNTVFWYRQTMMQGLELLAYFRNRAPLDDSGMPKDRFSAEMPDATLATLKIQPSEPRDSAVYFCASGLVRSGSGVTDTQYFGPGTRLTVL.

The rearrangement links TRBV15 to TRBJ2-2; maybe TRBD1 (5 bases). The germline V gene has CDR1 LNHNV and CDR2 YYDKDF (reference sequence). The CDR3 is 14 residues long. V was pared by 0 bases and J by 4 bases, with 6 bases between. The CDR3 DNA follows: TGTGCCACCAGCAGAGACAGGGTCACCGGGGAGCTGTTTTTT. Translating it yields CATSRDRVTGELFF.

This clone was counted a few times. The V and J genes are TRBV10-1 and TRBJ2-7; 8 positions match TRBD1. Trimming at V came to 0 bases and at J to 6 bases, leaving 7 bases not matched to a gene. The CDR3 runs 15 residues. Germline CDR1 WNHNN, CDR2 SYGVQD (reference sequence). The CDR3 DNA reads TGCGCCAGCAGTGAGTCGAGGACAGGGAGAAGCGAGCAGTACTTC. It encodes CASSESRTGRSEQYF.

The chain has TRBV5-1 and TRBJ1-2, with 8 bases lining up with TRBD1. The V gene end was trimmed by 4 bases and the J gene end by 2 bases; junction bases not matched to a gene: 4. The CDR3 is 14 residues long. Germline values: CDR1 SGHRS, CDR2 YFSETQ. DNA of the CDR3: TGCGCCAGCAGCATCGGACAGGGAAACTATGGCTACACCTTC. Translated: CASSIGQGNYGYTF.

The genes are TRBV5-1 and TRBJ1-2, with TRBD1 identical over 8 bases. This CDR3 is 18 amino acids long. V shed 1 base and J 2 bases; nucleotides not matched to a gene: 13. Looked up from germline, CDR1 is SGHRS and CDR2 is YFSETQ. The CDR3 loop is CASSLLPGQAPSNYGYTF. The CDR3 DNA follows: TGCGCCAGCAGCTTGCTCCCGGGACAGGCCCCGTCAAACTATGGCTACACCTTC.

CDR3 loop: CASSAQGYNEQFF. The CDR3 DNA reads TGTGCCAGCAGCGCACAGGGTTACAATGAGCAGTTCTTC. V gene TRBV5-4 combines with J gene TRBJ2-1; maybe TRBD1 (6 bases). This CDR3 region has 13 residues. Germline V CDR1 and CDR2: SGHNT, YYREEE (reference sequence). Trimming took off 4 bases at V and 4 bases at J, with 9 bases between the two ends.

The chain links TRBV25-1 to TRBJ1-5; D possibly corresponds to TRBD1 (5 bases). CDR3 length: 13 amino acids. Trimming cost V 7 bases and J 6 bases, with 13 bases left between them. CDR1 is MGHDK, CDR2 SYGVNS, per germline. CDR3: CASKGQGGQPQHF. In nucleotides, the CDR3 is TGTGCCAGCAAGGGGCAGGGCGGTCAGCCCCAGCATTTT.

This chain joins TRBV15 and TRBJ1-6, with 11 bases aligning to TRBD1. The CDR3 runs 15 residues. Germline trimming cut 5 bases from V and 8 bases from J; bases unmatched to any gene: 5. Germline CDR1 LNHNV, CDR2 YYDKDF (reference sequence). The CDR3 bases are TGTGCCACCAGCGGGGACAGGGGGTTAGATTCACCCCTCCACTTT. It translates to CATSGDRGLDSPLHF.

The rearrangement uses TRBV9 and TRBJ2-2; D may be TRBD2 (6 bases). CDR3 length: 16 amino acids. Trimming removed 0 bases from V and 0 bases from J, with 9 bases in between. The germline CDR1 and CDR2 sequences are SGDLS and YYNGEE. CDR3 in amino acids: CASSVVGSSNTGELFF. In nucleotides, the CDR3 is TGTGCCAGCAGCGTAGTCGGGAGCTCGAACACCGGGGAGCTGTTTTTT.

The V gene is TRBV7-2, the J gene TRBJ2-3, with TRBD2 matching 11 bases. Germline CDR1 is SGHTA and CDR2 is FQGNSA. The CDR3 totals 19 residues. V lost 3 bases to trimming and J lost 2 bases; unmatched junction nucleotides: 13. The CDR3 here is CASSLPVPGLAEFTDTQYF. CDR3 DNA: TGTGCCAGCAGCTTGCCGGTGCCGGGACTAGCGGAATTCACAGATACGCAGTATTTT.

This clone was seen a handful of times. The V call is TRBV5-1, the J call TRBJ2-1; TRBD2 matches at 11 bases. This CDR3 region has 17 residues. Trimming removed 0 bases from V and 8 bases from J; junction bases left unmatched: 10. Germline lookup yields CDR1 SGHRS and CDR2 YFSETQ. CDR3 bases: TGCGCCAGCAGCTTGGTTGGTAGCGGGAGGGTTAATTATGAGCAGTTCTTC. Translation: CASSLVGSGRVNYEQFF.